Each of the 10 T cell receptor beta chains below was sequenced from the same sample in a study of blood T cell repertoires in COVID-19. TCRdb's copy holds only in-frame clones and misses some; the assay was immunoSEQ multiplex PCR. Of 200,000 to 300,000 clones listed, about 87% are singletons. Sequencing was performed on PBMCs or T cells enriched from blood (not recorded which). Receptor source: a woman between 35 and 50 years old with acute COVID-19.

V usage is TRBV5-1 and J usage is TRBJ1-1; TRBD1 matches at 10 bases. With 3 bases clipped from V and 1 base from J, the junction kept 9 bases outside the gene matches. Germline V lookup: CDR1 SGHRS, CDR2 YFSETQ. The CDR3 is made up of 17 amino acids. CDR3 amino acids: CASSYTGQGVRNTEAFF. The CDR3 DNA reads as TGCGCCAGCAGCTATACCGGACAGGGGGTGAGGAACACTGAAGCTTTCTTT.

The rearrangement joins TRBV21-1 to TRBJ2-7; the listed D gene, TRBD2, was not tested against the DNA. TRBV21-1 is reported as a pseudogene. The CDR3 sequence is 15 residues long. The CDR3 sequence is CASSPGGGRGDEQYV. CDR3 nucleotide sequence: TGTGCCAGCAGCCCTGGCGGCGGGAGAGGGGACGAGCAGTACGTC.

This clone showed up just a few times. The chain links TRBV3-1 (or the pseudogene TRBV3-2) to TRBJ1-6, with 7 bases identical to TRBD1. In germline, CDR1 is LGHDT, CDR2 YNNKEL (reference sequence). The CDR3 extends over 14 amino acids. V gave up 1 base and J gave up 9 bases; unmatched junction bases: 3. The CDR3 DNA follows: TGTGCCAGCAGCCAAGGACAGGGTGGTTCACCCCTCCACTTT. Translation gives CASSQGQGGSPLHF.

The rearrangement uses TRBV29-1 and TRBJ1-2; D is perhaps TRBD1 (6 bases). There are 11 residues in the CDR3. CDR1 is SQVTM, CDR2 ANQGSEA, per germline. V lost 2 bases, J lost 10 bases, and 11 bases lay in between. CDR3 DNA sequence: TGCAGCGTTGAAATCCAGGGGTCCTACACCTTC. Protein sequence: CSVEIQGSYTF. The entire variable domain, with the rest obtained from reference TRBV29-1 and TRBJ1-2, is as follows: SAVISQKPSRDICQRGTSLTIQCQVDSQVTMMFWYRQQPGQSLTLIATANQGSEATYESGFVIDKFPISRPNLTFSTLTVSNMSPEDSSIYLCSVEIQGSYTFGSGTRLTVV.

This chain uses TRBV19 with TRBJ1-2; D is undetermined. The CDR3 sequence is 15 residues long. Germline V gives CDR1 LNHDA, CDR2 SQIVND (reference sequence). V lost 1 base and J lost 6, with 15 bases in between. The CDR3 protein is CASSIVSAYAHGYTF. The CDR3 DNA follows: TGTGCCAGTAGTATAGTAAGCGCCTACGCCCATGGCTACACCTTC.

The V and J genes are TRBV19 and TRBJ1-1; possibly TRBD1 for D (6 bases). The germline V gene has CDR1 LNHDA and CDR2 SQIVND (reference sequence). V was clipped by 6 bases and J by 6 bases, with 23 bases between them. The CDR3 has 16 residues. The CDR3 nucleotides read TGTGCCAGTAGCCGAGTCGGGGGGCGCAGTGTCTCTGAAGCTTTCTTT. The encoded protein is CASSRVGGRSVSEAFF.

This CDR3 is CASGEGAGGNTEAFF. The CDR3 DNA sequence: TGTGCCAGTGGCGAGGGAGCAGGGGGGAACACTGAAGCTTTCTTT. This chain links TRBV19 with TRBJ1-1, with TRBD1 matching over 7 bases. The CDR3 length is 15 residues. Trimming took 8 bases from V and 1 from J; bases not matched to a gene: 10. CDR1 is LNHDA and CDR2 is SQIVND in the germline V gene (reference sequence).

The chain couples TRBV7-2 to TRBJ1-3; 8 positions match TRBD1. Trimming at V came to 5 bases and at J to 4 bases, leaving 7 bases not matched to a gene. The CDR3 is made up of 15 amino acids. CDR1 is SGHTA and CDR2 is FQGNSA in the germline V gene. CDR3 in amino acids: CASSPRQGAGNTIYF. The CDR3 DNA reads TGTGCCAGCAGCCCCCGGCAGGGGGCGGGAAACACCATATATTTT.

The chain carries TRBV7-2 and TRBJ2-3; the D is unclear. Trimming left V 5 bases short and J 4 bases short, with 16 bases between. Per the germline V gene, CDR1 is SGHTA and CDR2 is FQGNSA. The CDR3 covers 15 residues. The CDR3 DNA reads as TGTGCCAGCAGCACAAGATGGCAGGTATCAGATACGCAGTATTTT. Protein: CASSTRWQVSDTQYF.

The CDR3 reads CASRASAAYNEQFF. The CDR3 nucleotides read TGTGCCAGCAGAGCTAGCGCGGCATACAATGAGCAGTTCTTC. V gene TRBV11-2 combines with J gene TRBJ2-1; the D gene is possibly TRBD2 (6 bases). The CDR3 is 14 amino acids. Germline V lookup: CDR1 SGHAT, CDR2 FQNNGV. V lost 6 bases and J 4 bases, leaving 13 bases between the germline ends.